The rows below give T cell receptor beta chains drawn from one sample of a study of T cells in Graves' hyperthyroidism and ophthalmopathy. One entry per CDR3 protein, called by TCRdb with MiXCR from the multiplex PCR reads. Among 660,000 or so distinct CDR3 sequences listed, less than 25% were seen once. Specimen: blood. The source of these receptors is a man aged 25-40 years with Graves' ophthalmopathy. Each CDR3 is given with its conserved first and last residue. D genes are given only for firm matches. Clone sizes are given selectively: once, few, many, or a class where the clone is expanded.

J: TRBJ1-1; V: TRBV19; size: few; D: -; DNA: TGTGCCAGTAGGTGGGGGGGGCTGGACACTGAAGCTTTCTTT; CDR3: CASRWGGLDTEAFF
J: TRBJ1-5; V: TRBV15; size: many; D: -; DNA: TGTGCCACCAGCAGAGCCGGGGGTAGCAATCAGCCCCAGCATTTT; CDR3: CATSRAGGSNQPQHF
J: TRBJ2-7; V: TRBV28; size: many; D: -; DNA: TGTGCCAGCAGTCTCCCCTGGGACTTCTACGAGCAGTACTTC; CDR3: CASSLPWDFYEQYF
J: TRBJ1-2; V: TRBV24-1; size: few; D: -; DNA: TGTGCCACCAGAGACGGGGAGAACTATGGCTACACCTTC; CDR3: CATRDGENYGYTF
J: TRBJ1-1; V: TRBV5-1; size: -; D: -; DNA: TGCGCCAGCAACTTAGACGGGGGGCGGTGGACTGAAGCTTTCTTT; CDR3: CASNLDGGRWTEAFF
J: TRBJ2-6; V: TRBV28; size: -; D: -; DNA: TGTGCCAGCAGTTCAATAGTAGTATCTGGGGCCAACGTCCTGACTTTC; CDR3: CASSSIVVSGANVLTF
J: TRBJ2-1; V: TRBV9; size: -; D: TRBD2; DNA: TGTGCCAGCGGATTAGCGGGAGCCGGGAATGAGCAGTTCTTC; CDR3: CASGLAGAGNEQFF
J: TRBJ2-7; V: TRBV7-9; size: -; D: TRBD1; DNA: TGTGCCAGCACCACCGGGACAGGGAAATACGAGCAGTACTTC; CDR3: CASTTGTGKYEQYF
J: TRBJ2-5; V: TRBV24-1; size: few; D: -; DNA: TGTGCCACCAGTGAAGCGGGTAATTACGGGACCCAGTACTTC; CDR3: CATSEAGNYGTQYF
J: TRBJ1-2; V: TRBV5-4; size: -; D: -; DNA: TGTGCCAGCAGCCAGCCGGGGGGGGACGGCTACACCTTC; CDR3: CASSQPGGDGYTF
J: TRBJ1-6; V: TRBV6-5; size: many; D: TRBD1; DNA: TGTGCCAGCAGTTACGCGGGACAGTATCTGCCTTCACCCCTCCACTTT; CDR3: CASSYAGQYLPSPLHF
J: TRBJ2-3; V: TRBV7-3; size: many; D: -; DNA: TGTGCCAGCAGCAAGGGACCCGAAGCTCGCACAGATACGCAGTATTTT; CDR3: CASSKGPEARTDTQYF
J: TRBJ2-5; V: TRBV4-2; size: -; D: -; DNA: TGTGCCAGCAGCCAAGATGCAGGGGAGACCCAGTACTTC; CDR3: CASSQDAGETQYF
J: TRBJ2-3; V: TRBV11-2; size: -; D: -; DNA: TGTGCCAGCAGCACCTCAAAACGTTCCACTAGCACAGATACGCAGTATTTT; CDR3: CASSTSKRSTSTDTQYF
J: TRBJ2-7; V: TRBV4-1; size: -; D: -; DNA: TGCGCCAGCAGCCCTATAAGCCGGGACGGTTCCTACGAGCAGTACTTC; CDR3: CASSPISRDGSYEQYF
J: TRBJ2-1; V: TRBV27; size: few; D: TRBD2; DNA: TGTGCCAGCAGTCCTTCGGGACTAGCGGGTGATGAGCAGTTCTTC; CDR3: CASSPSGLAGDEQFF
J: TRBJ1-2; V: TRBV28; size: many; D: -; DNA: TGTGCCAGCAGTTTAGAGGGGTTAGGCGGCTACACCTTC; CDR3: CASSLEGLGGYTF
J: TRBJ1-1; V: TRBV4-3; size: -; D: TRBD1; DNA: TGCGCCAGCAGCCTACAGGGGAATCGCGGCACTGAAGCTTTCTTT; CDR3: CASSLQGNRGTEAFF
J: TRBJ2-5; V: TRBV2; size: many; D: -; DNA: TGTGCCAGCAGTGGCGAGTACAGGCCCCAAGAGACCCAGTACTTC; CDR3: CASSGEYRPQETQYF
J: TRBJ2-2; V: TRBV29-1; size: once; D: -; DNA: TGCAGCGTTTGCCCAGGGAGTACCGGGGAGCTGCTTTTT; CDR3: CSVCPGSTGELLF
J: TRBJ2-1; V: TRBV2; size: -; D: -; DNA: TGTGCCAGCAGTGGAGAGGGGAGACTCTCCTACAATGAGCAGTTCTTC; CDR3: CASSGEGRLSYNEQFF
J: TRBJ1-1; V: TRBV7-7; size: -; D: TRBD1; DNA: TGTGCTAGCCCAGGGGGTCCCGCTAACACTGAAGCTTTCTTT; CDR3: CASPGGPANTEAFF